The source of this TCR beta chain is a study of blood T cell repertoires in COVID-19. Study-wide context: Sites in the United States, Italy and Spain provided acute and convalescent COVID-19 samples. In each case, the material was cDNA or gDNA derived from T cells, B-cell-depleted T cells, or PBMCs.

Either two negative PCRs, clearance, or symptom resolution qualified Cohort 3 donors as recovered. Per germline, CDR1 SQVTM and CDR2 ANQGSEA. The CDR3 has 11 amino acids. Trimming removed 4 bases at V and 3 bases at J, with 7 bases between. The table came from immunoSEQ multiplex PCR; TCRdb's copy has only in-frame clones and leaves some out. In the table there are roughly 250,000 clones, 75% to 90% of which are singletons. The chain carries TRBV29-1 and TRBJ2-7; a weak D match, TRBD1 (5 bases). The clonotype was recovered from a woman aged 18-30 years who had recovered from COVID-19. Sequenced material: PBMCs or T cells enriched from blood (not recorded which). DNA for the CDR3: TGCAGCGTTGGACAGTACTACGAGCAGTACTTC. It is translated as CSVGQYYEQYF.